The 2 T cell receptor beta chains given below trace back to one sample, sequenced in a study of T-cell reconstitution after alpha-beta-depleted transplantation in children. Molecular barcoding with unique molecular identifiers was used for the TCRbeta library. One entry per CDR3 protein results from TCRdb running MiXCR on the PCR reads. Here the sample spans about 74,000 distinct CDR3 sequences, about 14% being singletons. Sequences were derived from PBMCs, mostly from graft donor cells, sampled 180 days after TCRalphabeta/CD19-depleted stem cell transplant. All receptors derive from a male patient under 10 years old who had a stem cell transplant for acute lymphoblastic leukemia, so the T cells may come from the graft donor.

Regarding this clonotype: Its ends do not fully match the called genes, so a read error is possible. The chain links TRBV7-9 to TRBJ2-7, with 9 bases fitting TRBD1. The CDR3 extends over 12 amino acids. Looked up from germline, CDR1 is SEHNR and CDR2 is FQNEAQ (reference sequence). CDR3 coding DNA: TGTGCCTCCCGGGGACAGGGCTACGGGCAGTACTTC. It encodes CASRGQGYGQYF.

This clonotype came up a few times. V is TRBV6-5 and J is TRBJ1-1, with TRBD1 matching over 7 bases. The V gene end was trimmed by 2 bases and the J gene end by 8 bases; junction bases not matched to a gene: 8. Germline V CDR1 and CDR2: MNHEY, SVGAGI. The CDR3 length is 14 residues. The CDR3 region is CASSYGTERSEAFF. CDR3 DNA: TGTGCCAGCAGTTACGGGACAGAGCGGTCCGAAGCTTTCTTT.